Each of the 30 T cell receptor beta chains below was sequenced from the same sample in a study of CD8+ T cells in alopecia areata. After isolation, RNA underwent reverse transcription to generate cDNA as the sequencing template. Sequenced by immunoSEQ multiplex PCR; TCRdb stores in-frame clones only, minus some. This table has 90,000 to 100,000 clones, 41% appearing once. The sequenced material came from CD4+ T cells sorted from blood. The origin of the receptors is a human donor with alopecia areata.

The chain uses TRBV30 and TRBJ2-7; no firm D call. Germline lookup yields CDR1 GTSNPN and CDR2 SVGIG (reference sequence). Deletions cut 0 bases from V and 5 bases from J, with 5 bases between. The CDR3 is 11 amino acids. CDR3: CAWSVVNEQYF. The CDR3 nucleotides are TGTGCCTGGAGTGTAGTCAACGAGCAGTACTTC. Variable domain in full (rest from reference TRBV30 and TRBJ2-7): SQTIHQWPATLVQPVGSPLSLECTVEGTSNPNLYWYRQAAGRGLQLLFYSVGIGQISSEVPQNLSASRPQDRQFILSSKKLLLSDSGFYLCAWSVVNEQYFGPGTRLTVT.

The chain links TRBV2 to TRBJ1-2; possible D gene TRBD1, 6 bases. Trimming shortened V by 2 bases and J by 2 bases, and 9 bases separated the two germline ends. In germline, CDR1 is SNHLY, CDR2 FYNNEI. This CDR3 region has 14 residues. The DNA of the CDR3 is TGTGCCAGCAGTGAACGGGGGCGCAACTATGGCTACACCTTC. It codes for CASSERGRNYGYTF.

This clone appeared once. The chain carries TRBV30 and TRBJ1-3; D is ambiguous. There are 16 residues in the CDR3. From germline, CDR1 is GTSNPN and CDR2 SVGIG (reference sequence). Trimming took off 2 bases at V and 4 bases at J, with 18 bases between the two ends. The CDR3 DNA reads TGTGCCTGGAGTCAATGGCCCCTACCACCCGGAAACACCATATATTTT. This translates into CAWSQWPLPPGNTIYF.

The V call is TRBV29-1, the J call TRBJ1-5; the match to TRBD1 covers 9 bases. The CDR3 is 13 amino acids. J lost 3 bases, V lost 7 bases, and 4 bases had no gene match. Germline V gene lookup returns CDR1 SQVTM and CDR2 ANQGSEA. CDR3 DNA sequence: TGCAGCGCCGGGACAGGGAACAATCAGCCCCAGCATTTT. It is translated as CSAGTGNNQPQHF.

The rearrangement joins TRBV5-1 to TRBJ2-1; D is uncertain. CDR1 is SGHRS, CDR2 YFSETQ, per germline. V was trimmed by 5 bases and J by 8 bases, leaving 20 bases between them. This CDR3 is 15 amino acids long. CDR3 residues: CASRARALIMDEQFF. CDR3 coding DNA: TGCGCCAGCAGAGCTCGGGCCTTGATCATGGATGAGCAGTTCTTC.

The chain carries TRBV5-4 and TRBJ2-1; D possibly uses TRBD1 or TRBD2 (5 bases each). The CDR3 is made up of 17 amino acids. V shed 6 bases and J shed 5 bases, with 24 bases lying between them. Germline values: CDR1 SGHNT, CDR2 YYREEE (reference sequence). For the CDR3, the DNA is TGTGCCAGCAACATTTTTGCTGGGGGTCCTAAGAACAATGAGCAGTTCTTC. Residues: CASNIFAGGPKNNEQFF.

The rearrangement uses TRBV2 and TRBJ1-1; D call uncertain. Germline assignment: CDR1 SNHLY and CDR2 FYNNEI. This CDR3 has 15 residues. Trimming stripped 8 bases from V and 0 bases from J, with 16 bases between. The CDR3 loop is CASRTISGLNTEAFF. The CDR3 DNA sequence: TGTGCCAGCCGCACCATCTCTGGATTGAACACTGAAGCTTTCTTT.

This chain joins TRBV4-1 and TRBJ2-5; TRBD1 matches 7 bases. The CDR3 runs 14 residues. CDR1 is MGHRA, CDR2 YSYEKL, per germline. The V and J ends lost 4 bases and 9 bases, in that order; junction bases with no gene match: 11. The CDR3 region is CASSRQGEVQAQYF. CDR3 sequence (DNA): TGCGCCAGCAGCCGTCAGGGGGAAGTCCAGGCCCAGTACTTC.

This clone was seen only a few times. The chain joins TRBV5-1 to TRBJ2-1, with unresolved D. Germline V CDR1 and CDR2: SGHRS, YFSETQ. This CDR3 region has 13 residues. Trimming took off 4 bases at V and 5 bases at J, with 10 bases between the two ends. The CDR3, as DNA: TGCGCCAGCAGCCCAGGACCCGACAATGAGCAGTTCTTC. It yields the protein CASSPGPDNEQFF.

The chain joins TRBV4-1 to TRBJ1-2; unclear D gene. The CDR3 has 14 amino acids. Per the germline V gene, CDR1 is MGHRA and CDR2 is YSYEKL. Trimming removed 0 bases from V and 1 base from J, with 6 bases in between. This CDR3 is CASSQDLSNYGYTF. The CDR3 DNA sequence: TGCGCCAGCAGCCAAGATCTCAGTAACTATGGCTACACCTTC.

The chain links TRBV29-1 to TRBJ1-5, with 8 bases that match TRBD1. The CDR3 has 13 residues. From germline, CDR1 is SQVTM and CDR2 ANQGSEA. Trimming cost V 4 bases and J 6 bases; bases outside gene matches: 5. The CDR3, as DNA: TGCAGCGTTGGAGACAGGGGAAGTCAGCCCCAGCATTTT. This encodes CSVGDRGSQPQHF.

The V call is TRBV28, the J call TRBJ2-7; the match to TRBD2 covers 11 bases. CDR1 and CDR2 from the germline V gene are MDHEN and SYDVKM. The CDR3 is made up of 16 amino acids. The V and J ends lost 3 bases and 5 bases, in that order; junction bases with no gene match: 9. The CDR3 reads CASSLATSGRSNEQYF. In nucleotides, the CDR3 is TGTGCCAGCAGTTTGGCTACTAGCGGGAGATCCAACGAGCAGTACTTC.

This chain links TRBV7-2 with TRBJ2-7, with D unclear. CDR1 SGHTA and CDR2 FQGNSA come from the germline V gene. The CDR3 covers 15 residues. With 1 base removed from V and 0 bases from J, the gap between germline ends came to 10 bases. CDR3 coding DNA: TGTGCCAGCAGCTTAGAGCCACTGAGCTCCTACGAGCAGTACTTC. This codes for CASSLEPLSSYEQYF.

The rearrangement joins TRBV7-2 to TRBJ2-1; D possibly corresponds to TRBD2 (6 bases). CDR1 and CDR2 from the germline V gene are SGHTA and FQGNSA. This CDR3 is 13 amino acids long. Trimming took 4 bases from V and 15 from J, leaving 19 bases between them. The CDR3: CASSSTDGGGWFF. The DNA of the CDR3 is TGTGCCAGCAGCTCGACTGACGGTGGGGGGTGGTTCTTC.

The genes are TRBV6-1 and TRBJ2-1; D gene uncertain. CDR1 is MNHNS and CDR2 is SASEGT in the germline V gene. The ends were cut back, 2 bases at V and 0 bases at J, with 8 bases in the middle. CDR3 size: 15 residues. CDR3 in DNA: TGTGCCAGCAGTGAACAACCAAGCTCCTACAATGAGCAGTTCTTC. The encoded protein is CASSEQPSSYNEQFF.

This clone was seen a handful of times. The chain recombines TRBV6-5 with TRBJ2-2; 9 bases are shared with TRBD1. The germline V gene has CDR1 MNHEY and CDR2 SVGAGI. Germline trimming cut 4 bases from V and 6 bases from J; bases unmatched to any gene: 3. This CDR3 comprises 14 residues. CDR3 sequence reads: CASSFRQGAGELFF. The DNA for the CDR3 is TGTGCCAGCAGTTTCCGACAGGGGGCCGGGGAGCTGTTTTTT.

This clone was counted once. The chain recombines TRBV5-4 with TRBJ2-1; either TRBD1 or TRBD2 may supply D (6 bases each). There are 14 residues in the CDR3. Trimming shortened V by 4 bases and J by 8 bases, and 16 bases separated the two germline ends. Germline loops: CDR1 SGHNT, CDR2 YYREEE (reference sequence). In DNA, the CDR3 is TGTGCCAGCAGCGCAAAACACGGGGGCGATGAGCAGTTCTTC. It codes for CASSAKHGGDEQFF.

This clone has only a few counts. The CDR3 here is CSVFTWGGLDTGELFF. DNA of the CDR3: TGCAGCGTGTTTACCTGGGGGGGACTAGACACCGGGGAGCTGTTTTTT. This chain uses TRBV29-1 with TRBJ2-2, with 8 positions matching TRBD2. V was clipped by 6 bases and J by 3 bases; unmatched bases: 12. The CDR3 runs to 16 residues. Germline V gene sequence: CDR1 SQVTM, CDR2 ANQGSEA.

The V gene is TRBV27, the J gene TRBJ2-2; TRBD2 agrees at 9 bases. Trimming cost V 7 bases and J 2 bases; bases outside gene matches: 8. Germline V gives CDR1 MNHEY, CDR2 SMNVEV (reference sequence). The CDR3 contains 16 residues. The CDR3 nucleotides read TGTGCCAGCACCCGGCTAGCGGGAACAAACACCGGGGAGCTGTTTTTT. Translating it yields CASTRLAGTNTGELFF.

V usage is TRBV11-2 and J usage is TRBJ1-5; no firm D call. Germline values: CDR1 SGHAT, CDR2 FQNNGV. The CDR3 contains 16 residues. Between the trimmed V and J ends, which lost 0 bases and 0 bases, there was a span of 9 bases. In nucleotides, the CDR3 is TGTGCCAGCAGCTTAGATAATGCGTATAGCAATCAGCCCCAGCATTTT. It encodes CASSLDNAYSNQPQHF. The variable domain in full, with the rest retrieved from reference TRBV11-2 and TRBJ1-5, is EAGVAQSPRYKIIEKRQSVAFWCNPISGHATLYWYQQILGQGPKLLIQFQNNGVVDDSQLPKDRFSAERLKGVDSTLKIQPAKLEDSAVYLCASSLDNAYSNQPQHFGDGTRLSIL.

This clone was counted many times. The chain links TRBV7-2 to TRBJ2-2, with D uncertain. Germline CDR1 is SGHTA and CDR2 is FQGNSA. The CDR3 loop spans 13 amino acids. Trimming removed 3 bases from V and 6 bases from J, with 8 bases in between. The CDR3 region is CASSFSRAGELFF. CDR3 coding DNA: TGTGCCAGCAGCTTTTCTCGAGCCGGGGAGCTGTTTTTT.

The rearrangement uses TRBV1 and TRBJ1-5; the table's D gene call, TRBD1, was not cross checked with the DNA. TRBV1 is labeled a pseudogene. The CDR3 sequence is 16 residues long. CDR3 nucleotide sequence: TGCACAGCCCTCCAGGACAGGGGGCGTTTCTTTCAGCCCCAGCATTTT. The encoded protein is CTALQDRGRFFQPQHF.

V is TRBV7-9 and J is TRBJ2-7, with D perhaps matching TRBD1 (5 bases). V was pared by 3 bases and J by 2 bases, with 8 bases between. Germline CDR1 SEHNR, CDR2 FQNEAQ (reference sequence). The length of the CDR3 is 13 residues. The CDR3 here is CASSFQGPYEQYF. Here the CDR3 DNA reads TGTGCCAGCAGCTTTCAGGGCCCCTACGAGCAGTACTTC.

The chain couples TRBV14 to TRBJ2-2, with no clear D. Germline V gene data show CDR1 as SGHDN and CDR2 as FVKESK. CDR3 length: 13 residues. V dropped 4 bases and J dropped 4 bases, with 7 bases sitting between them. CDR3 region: CASSRRGTGELFF. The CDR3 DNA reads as TGTGCCAGCAGCCGTCGTGGCACCGGGGAGCTGTTTTTT.

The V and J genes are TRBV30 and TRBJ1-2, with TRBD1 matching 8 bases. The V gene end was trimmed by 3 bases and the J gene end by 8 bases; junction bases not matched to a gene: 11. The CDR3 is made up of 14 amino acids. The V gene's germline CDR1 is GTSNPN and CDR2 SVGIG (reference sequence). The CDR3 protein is CAWSLQGGAYGYTF. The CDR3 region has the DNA TGTGCCTGGAGCCTACAGGGGGGAGCCTACGGCTACACCTTC.

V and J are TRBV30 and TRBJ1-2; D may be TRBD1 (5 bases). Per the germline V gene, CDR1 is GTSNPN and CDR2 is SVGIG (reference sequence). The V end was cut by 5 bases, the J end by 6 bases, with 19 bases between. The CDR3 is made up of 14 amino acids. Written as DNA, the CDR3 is TGTGCCTGGTTCCCCGGGACGTCGCCCCATGGCTACACCTTC. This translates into CAWFPGTSPHGYTF.

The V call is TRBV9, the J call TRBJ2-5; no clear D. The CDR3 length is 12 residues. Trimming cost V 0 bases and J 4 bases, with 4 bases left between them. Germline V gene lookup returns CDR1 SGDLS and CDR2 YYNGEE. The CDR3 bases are TGTGCCAGCAGCGTAGCGGGAGAGACCCAGTACTTC. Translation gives CASSVAGETQYF.

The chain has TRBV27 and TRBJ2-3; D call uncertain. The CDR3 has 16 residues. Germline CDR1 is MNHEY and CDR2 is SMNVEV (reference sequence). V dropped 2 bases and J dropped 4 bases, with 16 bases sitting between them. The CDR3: CASSLTSGIEADTQYF. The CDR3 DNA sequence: TGTGCCAGCAGTTTAACGTCTGGTATTGAGGCAGATACGCAGTATTTT.

For the CDR3, the DNA is TGTGCCAGCAGCTTAATTGGGGCGGGGGGACACAATGAGCAGTTCTTC. This gives the protein CASSLIGAGGHNEQFF. The J gene is TRBJ2-1, the V gene TRBV7-3; 8 bases are a match to TRBD2. Germline CDR1 reads SGHTA; CDR2 reads FQGTGA. The CDR3 consists of 16 residues. V was clipped by 1 base and J by 5 bases; unmatched bases: 7.

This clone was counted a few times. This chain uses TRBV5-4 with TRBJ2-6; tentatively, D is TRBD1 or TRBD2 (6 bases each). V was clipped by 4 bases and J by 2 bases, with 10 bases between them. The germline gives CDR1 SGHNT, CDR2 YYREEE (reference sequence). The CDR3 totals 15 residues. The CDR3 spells CASSPGGPGANVLTF. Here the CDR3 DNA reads TGTGCCAGCAGCCCTGGGGGGCCTGGGGCCAACGTCCTGACTTTC.